This T cell receptor (beta chain) derives from a study of early stage breast cancer tumors. Looking at the study overall: About 70% of the 16 invasive tumors were ER+, PR+ and HER2-. Average read coverage per sample was 9 to 10-fold. Study-wide findings and caveats: Commonly generated sequences made up most enriched TCRB sequences shared between patients.

As concerns this clone: The antigen remains unidentified.

Assay: immunoSEQ multiplex PCR; the TCRdb copy retains only in-frame clones and omits some. Among around 25,000 clones listed, 55% to 80% were seen once. The CDR3 contains 14 residues. The germline V gene has CDR1 SGDLS and CDR2 YYNGEE. V was cut by 0 bases and J by 3 bases, with 7 bases left in between. Sequences were obtained from breast tumor tissue. This clonotype was sampled from a person between 55 and 70 years old with breast cancer. V gene TRBV9 combines with J gene TRBJ2-1; D is unclear. The CDR3 DNA reads as TGTGCCAGCAGCGTAGCTACTGGCTACAATGAGCAGTTCTTC. Its protein is CASSVATGYNEQFF. Combining the CDR3 with reference TRBV9 and TRBJ2-1 gives the whole variable domain DSGVTQTPKHLITATGQRVTLRCSPRSGDLSVYWYQQSLDQGLQFLIQYYNGEERAKGNILERFSAQQFPDLHSELNLSSLELGDSALYFCASSVATGYNEQFFGPGTRLTVL.